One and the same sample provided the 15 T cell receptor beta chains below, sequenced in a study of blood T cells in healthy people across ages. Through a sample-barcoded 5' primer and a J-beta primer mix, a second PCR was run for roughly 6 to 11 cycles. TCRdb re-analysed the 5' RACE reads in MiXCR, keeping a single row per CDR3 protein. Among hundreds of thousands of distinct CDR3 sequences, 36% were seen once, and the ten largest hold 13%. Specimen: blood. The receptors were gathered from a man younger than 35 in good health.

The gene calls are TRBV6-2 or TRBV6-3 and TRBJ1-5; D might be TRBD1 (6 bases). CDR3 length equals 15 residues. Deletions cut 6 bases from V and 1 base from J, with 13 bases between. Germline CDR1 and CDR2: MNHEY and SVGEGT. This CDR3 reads CASRRRDTSNQPQHF. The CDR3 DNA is TGTGCCAGCAGACGACGGGACACAAGCAATCAGCCCCAGCATTTT.

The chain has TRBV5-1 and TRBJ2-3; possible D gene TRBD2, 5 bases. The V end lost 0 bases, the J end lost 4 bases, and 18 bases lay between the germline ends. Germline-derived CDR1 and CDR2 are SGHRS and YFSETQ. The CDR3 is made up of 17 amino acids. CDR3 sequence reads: CASSLVPAGEPSDTQYF. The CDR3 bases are TGCGCCAGCAGCTTGGTTCCCGCGGGCGAGCCCTCAGATACGCAGTATTTT.

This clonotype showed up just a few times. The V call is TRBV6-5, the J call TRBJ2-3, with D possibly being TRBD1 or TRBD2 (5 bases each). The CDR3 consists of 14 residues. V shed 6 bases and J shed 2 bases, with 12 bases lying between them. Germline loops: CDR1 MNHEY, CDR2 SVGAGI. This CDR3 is CASSRELVTDTQYF. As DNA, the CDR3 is TGTGCCAGCAGCAGGGAGTTGGTCACAGATACGCAGTATTTT.

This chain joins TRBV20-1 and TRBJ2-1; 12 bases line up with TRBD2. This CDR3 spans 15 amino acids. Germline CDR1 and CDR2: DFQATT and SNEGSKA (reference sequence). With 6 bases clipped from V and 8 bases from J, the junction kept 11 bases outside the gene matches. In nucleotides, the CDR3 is TGCAGTGCCGCAGGGGCTAGCGGGGGGGGGTATGAGCAGTTCTTC. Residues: CSAAGASGGGYEQFF.

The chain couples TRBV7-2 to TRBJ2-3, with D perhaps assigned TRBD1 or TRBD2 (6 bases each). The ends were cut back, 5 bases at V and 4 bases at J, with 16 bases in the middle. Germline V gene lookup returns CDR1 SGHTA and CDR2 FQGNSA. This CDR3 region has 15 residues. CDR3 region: CASSTWRGVADTQYF. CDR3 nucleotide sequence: TGTGCCAGCAGCACGTGGAGGGGGGTCGCAGATACGCAGTATTTT.

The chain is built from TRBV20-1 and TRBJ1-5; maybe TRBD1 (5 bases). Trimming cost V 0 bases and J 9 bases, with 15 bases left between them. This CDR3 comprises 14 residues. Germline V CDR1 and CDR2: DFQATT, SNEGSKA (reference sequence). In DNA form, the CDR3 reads TGCAGTGCTAGAGATCCCGTGGGGACGGGGCCCCAGCATTTT. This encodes CSARDPVGTGPQHF.

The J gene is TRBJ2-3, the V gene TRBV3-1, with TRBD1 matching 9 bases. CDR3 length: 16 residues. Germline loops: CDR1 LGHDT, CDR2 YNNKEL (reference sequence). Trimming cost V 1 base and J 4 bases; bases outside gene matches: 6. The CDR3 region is CASSQARDRAADTQYF. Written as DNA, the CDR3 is TGTGCCAGCAGCCAAGCCCGGGACAGGGCCGCAGATACGCAGTATTTT.

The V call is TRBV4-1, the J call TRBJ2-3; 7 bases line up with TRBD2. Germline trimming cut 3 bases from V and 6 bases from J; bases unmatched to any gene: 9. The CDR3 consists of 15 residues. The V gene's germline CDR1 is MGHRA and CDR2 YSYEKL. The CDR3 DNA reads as TGCGCCAGCAGCCAGTCGACCCATAGCGGGGATACGCAGTATTTT. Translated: CASSQSTHSGDTQYF.

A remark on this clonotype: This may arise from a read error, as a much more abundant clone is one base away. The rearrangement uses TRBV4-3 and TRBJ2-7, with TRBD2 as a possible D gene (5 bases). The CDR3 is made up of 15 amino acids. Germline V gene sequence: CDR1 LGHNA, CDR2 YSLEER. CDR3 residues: CASGQERAETYEQYF. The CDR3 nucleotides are TGCGCCAGCGGCCAAGAGAGGGCGGAGACCTACGAGCAGTACTTC.

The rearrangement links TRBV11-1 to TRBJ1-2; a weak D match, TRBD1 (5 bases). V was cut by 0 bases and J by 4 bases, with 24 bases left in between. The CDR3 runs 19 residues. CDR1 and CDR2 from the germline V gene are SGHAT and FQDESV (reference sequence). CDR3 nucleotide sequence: TGTGCCAGCAGCTTAGCCCCCCCCGCGGGGCCAACTTTCGGCTATGGCTACACCTTC. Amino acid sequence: CASSLAPPAGPTFGYGYTF. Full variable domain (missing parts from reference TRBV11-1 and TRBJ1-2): EAEVAQSPRYKITEKSQAVAFWCDPISGHATLYWYRQILGQGPELLVQFQDESVVDDSQLPKDRFSAERLKGVDSTLKIQPAELGDSAMYLCASSLAPPAGPTFGYGYTFGSGTRLTVV.

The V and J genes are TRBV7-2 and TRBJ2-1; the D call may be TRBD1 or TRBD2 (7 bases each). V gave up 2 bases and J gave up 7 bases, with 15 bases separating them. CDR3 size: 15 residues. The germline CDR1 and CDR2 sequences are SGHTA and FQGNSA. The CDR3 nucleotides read TGTGCCAGCAGCTTAATGGGGCAGGGGGGGAATGAGCAGTTCTTC. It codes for CASSLMGQGGNEQFF.

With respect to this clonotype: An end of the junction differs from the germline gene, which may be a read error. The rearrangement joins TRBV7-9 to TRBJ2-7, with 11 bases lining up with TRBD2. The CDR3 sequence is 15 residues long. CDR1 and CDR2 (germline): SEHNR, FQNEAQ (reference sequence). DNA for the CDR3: TGCGCCAGCGCTCTTTCTAGCGGGGGGACCTACGAGCAGTACTTC. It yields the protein CASALSSGGTYEQYF.

DNA of the CDR3: TGTGCCAGCCGGTTGGGAGGGAAAACTGAAGCTTTCTTT. Translating gives CASRLGGKTEAFF. This chain uses TRBV7-3 with TRBJ1-1; D unclear. Per the germline V gene, CDR1 is SGHTA and CDR2 is FQGTGA. The CDR3 runs 13 residues. Trimming removed 8 bases from V and 5 bases from J, with 15 bases in between.

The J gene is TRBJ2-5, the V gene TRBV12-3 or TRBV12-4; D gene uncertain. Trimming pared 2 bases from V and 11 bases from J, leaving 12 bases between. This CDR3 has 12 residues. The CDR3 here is CASSLIQNEQYF. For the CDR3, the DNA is TGTGCCAGCAGTTTAATCCAAAATGAGCAGTACTTC.

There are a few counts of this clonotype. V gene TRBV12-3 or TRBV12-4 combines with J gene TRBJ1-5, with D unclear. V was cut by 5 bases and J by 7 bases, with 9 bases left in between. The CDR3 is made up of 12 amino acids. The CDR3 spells CASSPGKQPQHF. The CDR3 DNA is TGTGCCAGCAGTCCGGGAAAACAGCCCCAGCATTTT.